This T cell receptor (beta chain) was observed in a study of blood T cell repertoires in COVID-19. CDR3 size: 14 residues. Germline CDR1 and CDR2: SQVTM and ANQGSEA. V was shortened by 0 bases and J by 4 bases, with 11 bases between the two germline ends. Here immunoSEQ multiplex PCR was the method, and the copy in TCRdb shows in-frame clones only, minus some. This table has around 500,000 clones, more than 85% appearing once. Membership in each cohort depended on participant-reported clinical history. Sequencing used PBMCs or T cells enriched from blood (not recorded which). V gene TRBV29-1 combines with J gene TRBJ2-3, with a tentative D call TRBD1 (6 bases). This receptor was obtained from a woman in her fifties or sixties who had recovered from COVID-19. As DNA, the CDR3 is TGCAGCGTTGAAGAACAGGGTGGGGCAGATACGCAGTATTTT. As protein: CSVEEQGGADTQYF.